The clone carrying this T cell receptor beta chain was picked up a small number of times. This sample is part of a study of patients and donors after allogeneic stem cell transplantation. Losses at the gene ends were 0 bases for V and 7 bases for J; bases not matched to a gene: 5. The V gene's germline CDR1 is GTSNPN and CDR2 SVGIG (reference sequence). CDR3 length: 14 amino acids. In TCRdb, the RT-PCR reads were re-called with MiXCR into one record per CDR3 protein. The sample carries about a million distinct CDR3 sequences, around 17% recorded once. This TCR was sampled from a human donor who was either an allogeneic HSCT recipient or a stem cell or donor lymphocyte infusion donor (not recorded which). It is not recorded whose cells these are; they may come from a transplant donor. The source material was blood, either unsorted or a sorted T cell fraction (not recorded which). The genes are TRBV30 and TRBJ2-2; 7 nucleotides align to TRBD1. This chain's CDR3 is CAWSVRQGGGELFF. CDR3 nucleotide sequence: TGTGCCTGGAGTGTACGACAGGGTGGCGGGGAGCTGTTTTTT.